This T cell receptor beta chain comes out of a study of T cell responses to AZD1222 COVID-19 vaccine. Sequenced by immunoSEQ multiplex PCR; TCRdb stores in-frame clones only, minus some. Of 85,000 to 100,000 clones in the sample, approximately 82% were seen once. This clone was counted between two and nine times. What it binds is not known. Trimming pared 5 bases from V and 0 bases from J, leaving 10 bases between. The CDR3 runs 14 residues. Germline CDR1 reads ENHRY; CDR2 reads SYGVKD. Points from the study as a whole: There were mostly white British donors and more females than males, and clonal diversity was possibly underestimated. Spike-specific TCRs gained breadth and depth after people received two AZD1222 doses. No day 14 peak samples; only post-peak repertoires were characterized. Per reports, nearly half of all spike-specific TCRs target regions that are unmutated in variants.

The material sequenced was peripheral blood, taken on day 0 of AZD1222 vaccination. The rearrangement links TRBV10-3 to TRBJ2-5, with a tentative D call TRBD1 (6 bases). This TCR was recovered from an adult in good health. Written as DNA, the CDR3 is TGTGCCATCAGTAAACAGGGAAACCAAGAGACCCAGTACTTC. Its translation: CAISKQGNQETQYF.